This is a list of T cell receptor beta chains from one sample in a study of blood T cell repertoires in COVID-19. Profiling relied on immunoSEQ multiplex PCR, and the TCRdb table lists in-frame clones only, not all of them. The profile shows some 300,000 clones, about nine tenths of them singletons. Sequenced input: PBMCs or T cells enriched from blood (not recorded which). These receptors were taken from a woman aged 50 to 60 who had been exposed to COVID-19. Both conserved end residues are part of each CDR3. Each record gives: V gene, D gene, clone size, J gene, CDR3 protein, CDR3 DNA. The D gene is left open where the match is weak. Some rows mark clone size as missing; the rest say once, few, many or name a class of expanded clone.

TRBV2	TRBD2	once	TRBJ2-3	CASSLLAGGGDTQYF	TGTGCCAGCAGTCTCCTAGCGGGGGGGGGAGATACGCAGTATTTT
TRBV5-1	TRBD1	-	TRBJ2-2	CASSDDRAGSLFF	TGCGCCAGCAGCGACGACAGGGCGGGTTCTCTGTTTTTT
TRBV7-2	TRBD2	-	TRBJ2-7	CASSLGRSGGTNEQYF	TGTGCCAGCAGCTTAGGACGGAGCGGGGGGACGAACGAGCAGTACTTC
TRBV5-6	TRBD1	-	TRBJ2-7	CASSLMGQDAYEQYF	TGTGCCAGCAGCTTGATGGGACAGGACGCCTACGAGCAGTACTTC
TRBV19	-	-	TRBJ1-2	CASHFDTNFNYGYTF	TGTGCCAGCCATTTCGACACCAACTTTAACTATGGCTACACCTTC
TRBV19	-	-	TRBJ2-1	CASSTAQNRGGEQFF	TGTGCCAGTAGTACCGCCCAAAACAGGGGGGGTGAGCAGTTCTTC
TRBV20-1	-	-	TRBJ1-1	CSAGDYTEAFF	TGCAGTGCCGGGGATTACACTGAAGCTTTCTTT
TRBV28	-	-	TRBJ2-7	CASSSTPPYEQYF	TGTGCCAGCAGTTCCACTCCCCCCTACGAGCAGTACTTC
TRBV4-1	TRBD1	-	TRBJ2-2	CASSQITGAGELFF	TGCGCCAGCAGCCAGATAACAGGGGCCGGGGAGCTGTTTTTT
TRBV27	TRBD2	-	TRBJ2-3	CASNQGLAGGIVADTQYF	TGTGCCAGCAACCAGGGACTAGCGGGGGGCATTGTTGCAGATACGCAGTATTTT
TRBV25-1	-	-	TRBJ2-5	CASRGDQETQYF	TGTGCCAGCAGGGGAGACCAAGAGACCCAGTACTTC
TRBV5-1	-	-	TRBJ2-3	CAAPYWTDGRTTDTQYF	TGCGCCGCGCCCTACTGGACAGACGGCCGTACCACAGATACGCAGTATTTT
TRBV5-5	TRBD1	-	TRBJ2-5	CASSLATGPPQETQYF	TGTGCCAGCAGCTTGGCGACAGGGCCCCCTCAAGAGACCCAGTACTTC
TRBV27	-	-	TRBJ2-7	CASKRIQGFEQYF	TGTGCCAGCAAACGAATTCAGGGGTTCGAGCAGTACTTC
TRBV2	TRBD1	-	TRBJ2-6	CASSAAGTGSSGANVLTF	TGTGCCAGCAGTGCTGCCGGGACAGGTTCTTCTGGGGCCAACGTCCTGACTTTC
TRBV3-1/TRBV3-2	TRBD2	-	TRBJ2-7	CASRSGGAYEQYF	TGTGCCAGCAGAAGCGGGGGGGCCTACGAGCAGTACTTC
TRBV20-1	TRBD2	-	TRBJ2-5	CSARGGETQYF	TGCAGTGCTAGGGGGGGGGAGACCCAGTACTTC
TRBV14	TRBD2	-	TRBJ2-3	CASSQVLGRGGTDTQYF	TGTGCCAGCAGCCAAGTGCTGGGGCGGGGAGGGACAGATACGCAGTATTTT
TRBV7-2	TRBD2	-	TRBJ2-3	CASSRGGRSTDTQYF	TGTGCCAGCAGCCGGGGGGGCCGGAGCACAGATACGCAGTATTTT
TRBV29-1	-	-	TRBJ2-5	CSVRTERETQYF	TGCAGCGTCAGGACTGAACGAGAGACCCAGTACTTC
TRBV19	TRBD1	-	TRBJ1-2	CASTFWETGTAFTF	TGTGCCAGTACGTTTTGGGAGACAGGGACGGCCTTCACCTTC
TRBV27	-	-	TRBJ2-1	CASSLIYSSYNEQFF	TGTGCCAGCAGTTTGATATATAGCTCCTACAATGAGCAGTTCTTC
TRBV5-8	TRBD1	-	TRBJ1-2	CASSGGTGGIRYGYTF	TGTGCCAGCAGCGGAGGGACAGGGGGTATCCGCTATGGCTACACCTTC
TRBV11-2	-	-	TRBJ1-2	CASSLTQSNYGYTF	TGTGCCAGCAGCTTAACACAATCTAACTATGGCTACACCTTC
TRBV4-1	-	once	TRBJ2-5	CASSHGSGLQETQYF	TGCGCCAGCAGCCACGGTTCAGGGCTTCAAGAGACCCAGTACTTC
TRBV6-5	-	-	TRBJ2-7	CASSKASVYEQYF	TGTGCCAGCAGTAAGGCTAGCGTCTACGAGCAGTACTTC
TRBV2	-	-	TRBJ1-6	CASKRSYNSPLHF	TGTGCCAGCAAGCGTTCCTATAATTCACCCCTCCACTTT
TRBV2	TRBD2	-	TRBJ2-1	CASSEDGGRSNEQFF	TGTGCCAGCAGTGAGGATGGCGGGAGGTCGAATGAGCAGTTCTTC
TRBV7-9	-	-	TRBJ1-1	CASSLGWGEDTEAFF	TGTGCCAGCAGCTTAGGCTGGGGGGAGGACACTGAAGCTTTCTTT
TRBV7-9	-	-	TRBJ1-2	CASSLIGAGYTF	TGTGCCAGCAGCCTTATAGGGGCGGGCTACACCTTC
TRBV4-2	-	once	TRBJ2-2	CASSQEGTGQYTGELFF	TGTGCCAGCAGCCAAGAGGGTACCGGACAGTACACCGGGGAGCTGTTTTTT
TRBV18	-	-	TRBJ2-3	CASSFRDTDTQYF	TGTGCCAGCTCATTCCGGGACACAGATACGCAGTATTTT
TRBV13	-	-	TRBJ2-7	CASSLGQGYEQYF	TGTGCCAGCAGCTTAGGACAGGGCTACGAGCAGTACTTC
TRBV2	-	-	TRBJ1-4	CASSNLRREKLFF	TGTGCCAGCAGTAACCTCCGGAGAGAAAAACTGTTTTTT
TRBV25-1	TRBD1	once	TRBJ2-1	CARRGTGANGQFF	TGTGCCAGGAGGGGGACAGGGGCAAATGGGCAGTTCTTC
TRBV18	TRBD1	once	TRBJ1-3	CASSPETPGQGAGNTIYF	TGTGCCAGCTCACCAGAGACTCCGGGACAGGGGGCTGGAAACACCATATATTTT
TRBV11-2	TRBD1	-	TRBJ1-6	CASSFLGQGTPLHF	TGTGCCAGCAGCTTTTTGGGACAGGGGACACCCCTCCACTTT
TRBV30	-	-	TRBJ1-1	CAWSDTDTEAFF	TGTGCCTGGAGTGATACGGACACTGAAGCTTTCTTT
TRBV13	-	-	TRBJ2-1	CASSLPSSKEQFF	TGTGCCAGCAGCTTGCCTAGCTCTAAGGAGCAGTTCTTC
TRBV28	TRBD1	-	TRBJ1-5	CASSPGQGWPQHF	TGTGCCAGCAGTCCTGGACAGGGATGGCCCCAGCATTTT